These 8 T cell receptor beta chains were sequenced from one sample in a study of low-dose radiotherapy and immunotherapy resistance in tumors (dated 2022 in TCRdb). First-strand cDNA was synthesized with Superscript III and a set of TRAV- and TRBV-specific primers, covering both TCRalpha and TCRbeta chains. A roughly 19-cycle PCR with Phusion amplified the TCRs, pairing a constant-region primer with the adapter that was attached to the V primers. Through fastp at Q25 and MiXCR, TCRdb rebuilt clones from the public reads, retaining in-frame beta chains. CDR3 protein sequences are deduplicated, and each keeps its most common genes and DNA. The sample table contains 10,000 to 15,000 distinct CDR3 sequences; only one count was recorded for around three fifths of them. The ten top clones hold approximately 8% of the sample. These receptors all stem from a human donor with advanced metastatic prostate, ovarian, gallbladder or colorectal cancer (not recorded which). This table probably holds off-target reads from a library built for another chain.

The chain carries TRBV7-6 and TRBJ2-3; 10 positions match TRBD1. CDR3 length: 15 amino acids. With V trimmed by 5 bases and J by 7 bases, 9 bases remained unmatched. Germline V gene data show CDR1 as SGHVS and CDR2 as FNYEAQ. The CDR3 spells CASSPPTGGGYTQYF. The CDR3, as DNA: TGTGCCAGCAGCCCGCCGACAGGGGGCGGTTATACGCAGTATTTT.

This clonotype turned up a few times. The rearrangement uses TRBV5-1 and TRBJ2-7; weak D call: TRBD1 (5 bases). V dropped 2 bases and J dropped 0 bases, with 12 bases sitting between them. Per germline, CDR1 SGHRS and CDR2 YFSETQ. The CDR3 is 15 amino acids. The CDR3 spells CASSLRSDNSYEQYF. In DNA, the CDR3 is TGCGCCAGCAGCTTAAGGTCGGACAACTCCTACGAGCAGTACTTC.

The chain joins TRBV4-3 to TRBJ2-3; the match to TRBD1 covers 10 bases. Trimming at V came to 4 bases and at J to 5 bases, leaving 9 bases not matched to a gene. Germline lookup yields CDR1 LGHNA and CDR2 YSLEER. The CDR3 loop spans 16 amino acids. CDR3 nucleotide sequence: TGCGCCAGCAGCCCTCTGGACAGGGGGAAAGGAGATACGCAGTATTTT. This encodes CASSPLDRGKGDTQYF.

This clonotype was found a few times. The chain combines TRBV12-3 or TRBV12-4 with TRBJ2-1; 9 bases match TRBD2. J gave up 0 bases and V 6 bases, and 12 bases lay outside the gene matches. This CDR3 comprises 18 residues. As DNA, the CDR3 is TGTGCCAGCAGGGCCGGGCTAGCGGGAACTAGCTCCTACAATGAGCAGTTCTTC. Amino acid sequence: CASRAGLAGTSSYNEQFF.

V is TRBV29-1 and J is TRBJ1-1; D call uncertain. The ends were cut back, 4 bases at V and 6 bases at J, with 12 bases in the middle. This CDR3 is built from 12 residues. Germline V gene lookup returns CDR1 SQVTM and CDR2 ANQGSEA. The CDR3: CSVGGIWAEAFF. The DNA of the CDR3 is TGCAGCGTTGGAGGCATCTGGGCTGAAGCTTTCTTT.

V is TRBV7-9 and J is TRBJ1-4, with D maybe TRBD1 (5 bases). The V end lost 5 bases, the J end lost 3 bases, and 19 bases lay between the germline ends. The CDR3 has 17 residues. Germline-derived CDR1 and CDR2 are SEHNR and FQNEAQ (reference sequence). CDR3 protein: CASSPRPDRAANEKLFF. The CDR3 nucleotides are TGTGCCAGCAGCCCGAGACCCGACAGAGCGGCTAATGAAAAACTGTTTTTT.

The chain links TRBV11-2 to TRBJ2-3; D uncertain. The CDR3 is 12 amino acids. Germline V gene lookup returns CDR1 SGHAT and CDR2 FQNNGV. V lost 5 bases and J 4 bases, leaving 7 bases between the germline ends. CDR3 DNA: TGTGCCAGCAGCCCACCAGCAGATACGCAGTATTTT. Protein: CASSPPADTQYF.

The genes are TRBV20-1 and TRBJ1-2; D is unresolved. V was shortened by 3 bases and J by 6 bases, with 8 bases between the two germline ends. Germline assignment: CDR1 DFQATT and CDR2 SNEGSKA (reference sequence). The CDR3 consists of 11 residues. The CDR3 loop reads CSASPTHGYTF. Written as DNA, the CDR3 is TGCAGTGCTAGTCCTACCCATGGCTACACCTTC.